This note documents a single TCR beta chain sequence. Its specificity is not known. This sample was included in a study of shared clonotypes between healthy human individuals. Across the study: A few men and a couple of women, aged 18 to 49, were donors. Study results and limitations: Between several donors, naive CD4 clonotypes were shared at a level of about 5%.

Germline trimming cut 2 bases from V and 8 bases from J; bases unmatched to any gene: 3. The CDR3 contains 14 residues. The germline gives CDR1 SNHLY, CDR2 FYNNEI. Splitting of each subset's genomic DNA was done evenly across several immunoSEQ plates. Method: immunoSEQ multiplex PCR; TCRdb's copy keeps in-frame clones and lacks some. The table lists more than 2 million clones, 90% to 96% of them singletons. Sequencing was carried out using naive CD4+ T cells sorted from blood. Subset noted: CD45RA+ positively selected. The J gene is TRBJ1-6, the V gene TRBV2; the match to TRBD1 covers 7 bases. This sequence was found in a man between 18 and 35 years old in good health. The DNA of the CDR3 is TGTGCCAGCAGTGAACAGGGGGGGCATTCACCCCTCCACTTT. Amino acid sequence: CASSEQGGHSPLHF.